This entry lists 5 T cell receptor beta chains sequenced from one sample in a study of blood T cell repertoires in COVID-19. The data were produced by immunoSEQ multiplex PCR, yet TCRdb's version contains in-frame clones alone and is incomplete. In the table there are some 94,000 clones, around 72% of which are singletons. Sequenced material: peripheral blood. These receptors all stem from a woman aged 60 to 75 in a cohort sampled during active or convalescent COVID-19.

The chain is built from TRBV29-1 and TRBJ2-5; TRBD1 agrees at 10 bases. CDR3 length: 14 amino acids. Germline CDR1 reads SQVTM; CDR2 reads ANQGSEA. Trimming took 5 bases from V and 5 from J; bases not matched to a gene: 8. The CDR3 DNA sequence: TGCAGCGTTCGACAGGGGGCAGGAGGGGAGACCCAGTACTTC. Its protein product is CSVRQGAGGETQYF.

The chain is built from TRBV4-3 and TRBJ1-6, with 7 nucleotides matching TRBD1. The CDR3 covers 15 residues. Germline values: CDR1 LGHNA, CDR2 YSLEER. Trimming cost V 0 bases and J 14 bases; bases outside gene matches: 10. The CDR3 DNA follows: TGCGCCAGCAGCCAAGATGGACAGGCTGGAGGGGCCCTCCACTTT. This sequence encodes CASSQDGQAGGALHF.

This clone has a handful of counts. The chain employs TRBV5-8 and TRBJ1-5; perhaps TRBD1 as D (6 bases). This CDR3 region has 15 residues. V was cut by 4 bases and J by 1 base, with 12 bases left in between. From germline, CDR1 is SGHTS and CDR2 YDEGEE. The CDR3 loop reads CASSPQGFSNQPQHF. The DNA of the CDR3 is TGTGCCAGCAGCCCACAGGGTTTCAGCAATCAGCCCCAGCATTTT.

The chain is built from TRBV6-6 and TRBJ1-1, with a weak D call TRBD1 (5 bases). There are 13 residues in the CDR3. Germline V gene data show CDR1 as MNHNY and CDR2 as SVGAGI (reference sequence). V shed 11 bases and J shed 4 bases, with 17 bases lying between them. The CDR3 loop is CAASWGGFTEAFF. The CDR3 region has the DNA TGTGCCGCCTCCTGGGGGGGATTCACTGAAGCTTTCTTT.

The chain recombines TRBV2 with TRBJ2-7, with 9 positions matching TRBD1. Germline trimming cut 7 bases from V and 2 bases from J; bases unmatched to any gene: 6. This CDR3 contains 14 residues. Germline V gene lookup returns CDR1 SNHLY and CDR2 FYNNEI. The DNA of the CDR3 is TGTGCCAGCACGGCCGGGACAGGGACCTACGAGCAGTACTTC. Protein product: CASTAGTGTYEQYF.